Below, 21 T cell receptor beta chains from the same sample are listed, as sequenced in a study of blood T cell repertoires in COVID-19. TCRdb's table, derived via immunoSEQ multiplex PCR, lists solely in-frame clones and lacks some. Seen here are about 50,000 clones, more than 70% observed once, and the top ten hold around 6%. Specimen: peripheral blood. All receptors come from a man aged 55 to 70 with acute or convalescent COVID-19.

This clone was found a few times. The chain couples TRBV28 to TRBJ2-3; D perhaps matches TRBD2 (7 bases). Germline V gene sequence: CDR1 MDHEN, CDR2 SYDVKM. Between the trimmed V and J ends, which lost 4 bases and 0 bases, there was a span of 11 bases. The CDR3 extends over 15 amino acids. The CDR3 DNA is TGTGCCAGCAGTTATGGGGGGGCTAGCACAGATACGCAGTATTTT. It translates to CASSYGGASTDTQYF.

This chain joins TRBV28 and TRBJ2-1, with TRBD2 matching 12 bases. The V gene end was trimmed by 5 bases and the J gene end by 12 bases; junction bases not matched to a gene: 8. Germline V CDR1 and CDR2: MDHEN, SYDVKM. The CDR3 contains 14 residues. The CDR3 nucleotides read TGTGCCAGCAGTACGCCGGGACTAGCGGGCACGCAGTTCTTC. This gives the protein CASSTPGLAGTQFF.

The chain carries TRBV5-4 and TRBJ2-3; 12 bases fit TRBD2. Trimming at V came to 4 bases and at J to 4 bases, leaving 4 bases not matched to a gene. Germline CDR1 and CDR2: SGHNT and YYREEE (reference sequence). The CDR3 loop spans 15 amino acids. The CDR3 bases are TGTGCCAGCAGCCCGACTAGCGGGAGTGCAGATACGCAGTATTTT. Its translation: CASSPTSGSADTQYF.

The chain has TRBV24-1 and TRBJ1-5; D remains unclear. Between the trimmed V and J ends, which lost 4 bases and 2 bases, there was a span of 29 bases. The CDR3 runs 21 residues. Germline values: CDR1 KGHDR, CDR2 SFDVKD. CDR3 DNA: TGTGCCACCAGTGAAAGAAGAACCTCCATCGGGGAAGGAGAGGGCAATCAGCCCCAGCATTTT. It codes for CATSERRTSIGEGEGNQPQHF.

This rearrangement joins TRBV19 to TRBJ1-2, with 7 bases lining up with TRBD1. The CDR3 length is 15 residues. The germline CDR1 and CDR2 sequences are LNHDA and SQIVND (reference sequence). V shed 10 bases, J shed 4 bases, and the junction held 15 bases outside the gene matches. The CDR3 DNA reads TGTGCCACCAAAGCCTGGACAGGACTAATCTATGGCTACACCTTC. Its translation is CATKAWTGLIYGYTF.

The chain carries TRBV6-6 and TRBJ2-3; 7 bases are a match to TRBD2. Unmatched junction bases numbered 1, after V lost 0 bases and J lost 10 bases. The CDR3 loop spans 12 amino acids. Germline CDR1 MNHNY, CDR2 SVGAGI (reference sequence). This chain's CDR3 is CASSYSGGAQYF. The CDR3 DNA reads TGTGCCAGCAGTTACTCGGGGGGGGCGCAGTATTTT.

V gene TRBV7-8 combines with J gene TRBJ2-3, with D maybe TRBD2 (6 bases). The CDR3 has 12 residues. Germline V lookup: CDR1 SGHVS, CDR2 FQNEAQ. Trimming cost V 4 bases and J 6 bases, with 8 bases left between them. CDR3 region: CASSSGGDTQYF. The CDR3 nucleotides read TGTGCCAGCAGCTCTGGGGGGGATACGCAGTATTTT.

The chain is built from TRBV7-2 and TRBJ2-1; D possibly corresponds to TRBD2 (6 bases). There are 13 residues in the CDR3. Trimming cost V 7 bases and J 2 bases, with 9 bases left between them. Looked up from germline, CDR1 is SGHTA and CDR2 is FQGNSA. The CDR3 nucleotides read TGTGCCAGCAAAGCGGGCGCCTACAATGAGCAGTTCTTC. This encodes CASKAGAYNEQFF.

This chain links TRBV7-7 with TRBJ2-1; D remains unclear. The germline V and J ends were trimmed by 2 bases and 2 bases, with 4 bases remaining between them. The CDR3 covers 13 residues. Germline assignment: CDR1 SSHAT and CDR2 FNYEAQ (reference sequence). The CDR3 reads CASSLNTYNEQFF. The CDR3 nucleotides read TGTGCCAGCAGCTTAAACACCTACAATGAGCAGTTCTTC.

The genes are TRBV7-2 and TRBJ2-1, with TRBD2 matching 11 bases. In germline, CDR1 is SGHTA, CDR2 FQGNSA. J gave up 3 bases and V 3 bases, and 4 bases lay outside the gene matches. CDR3 length equals 16 residues. Here the CDR3 DNA reads TGTGCCAGCAGCTTTACCGGGACTAGCGGCTACAATGAGCAGTTCTTC. Translating gives CASSFTGTSGYNEQFF.

The V and J genes are TRBV19 and TRBJ2-2, with 8 bases matching TRBD2. Germline values: CDR1 LNHDA, CDR2 SQIVND (reference sequence). The CDR3 has 15 residues. The junction had 4 bases not matched to a gene; V was cut back by 3 bases and J by 4 bases. The CDR3 sequence is CASSIPLAGTGELFF. The CDR3 nucleotides read TGTGCCAGTAGTATCCCCCTAGCGGGCACCGGGGAGCTGTTTTTT.

V gene TRBV18 combines with J gene TRBJ2-2; the D is unclear. V was pared by 3 bases and J by 1 base, with 12 bases between. CDR1 KGHSH and CDR2 LQKENI come from the germline V gene. The CDR3 totals 16 residues. CDR3 in DNA: TGTGCCAGCTCACCTCCTCAGCGATTGAACACCGGGGAGCTGTTTTTT. The encoded protein is CASSPPQRLNTGELFF.

V gene TRBV9 combines with J gene TRBJ2-1, with 9 bases matching TRBD2. The length of the CDR3 is 19 residues. From germline, CDR1 is SGDLS and CDR2 YYNGEE. Germline trimming cut 2 bases from V and 1 base from J; bases unmatched to any gene: 13. The CDR3 DNA reads TGTGCCAGCAGCGTTAGCGGGAGACCATCCCTCGGGTCCTACAATGAGCAGTTCTTC. Its translation: CASSVSGRPSLGSYNEQFF.

On this clone: Other DNA sequences in the sample encode the same CDR3. The CDR3 is CAWSRGLNTEAFF. The DNA for the CDR3 is TGTGCCTGGAGTAGAGGTCTGAACACTGAAGCTTTCTTT. The rearrangement joins TRBV30 to TRBJ1-1, with D unclear. Trimming took 2 bases from V and 0 from J, leaving 7 bases between them. The CDR3 has 13 residues. Per the germline V gene, CDR1 is GTSNPN and CDR2 is SVGIG (reference sequence).

This CDR3 reads CASSLAGASYEQYF. The CDR3 nucleotides read TGCGCCAGCAGCTTGGCGGGAGCTTCCTACGAGCAGTACTTC. V gene TRBV5-1 combines with J gene TRBJ2-7; D possibly corresponds to TRBD2 (6 bases). CDR3 length equals 14 residues. V was shortened by 0 bases and J by 1 base, with 8 bases between the two germline ends. Germline CDR1 SGHRS, CDR2 YFSETQ. Looking up the rest from reference TRBV5-1 and TRBJ2-7 gives the full variable domain: KAGVTQTPRYLIKTRGQQVTLSCSPISGHRSVSWYQQTPGQGLQFLFEYFSETQRNKGNFPGRFSGRQFSNSRSEMNVSTLELGDSALYLCASSLAGASYEQYFGPGTRLTVT.

This clone came up once. The V call is TRBV7-2, the J call TRBJ2-5; TRBD2 matches at 10 bases. The CDR3 consists of 17 residues. The trim removed 8 bases at V and 1 base at J, leaving 13 bases unmatched. From germline, CDR1 is SGHTA and CDR2 FQGNSA. CDR3 amino acids: CASSSGASGRSQETQYF. CDR3 nucleotides: TGTGCCAGCTCTTCCGGTGCTAGCGGGAGATCCCAAGAGACCCAGTACTTC.

This clone has just one count. V gene TRBV2 combines with J gene TRBJ1-1, with a tentative D call TRBD1 (5 bases). Trimming took off 5 bases at V and 0 bases at J, with 7 bases between the two ends. Germline values: CDR1 SNHLY, CDR2 FYNNEI. The CDR3 is 13 amino acids. The CDR3 is CASSRDLNTEAFF. The CDR3 nucleotides read TGTGCCAGCAGTAGGGACTTGAACACTGAAGCTTTCTTT.

The J gene is TRBJ2-2, the V gene TRBV2; possible D gene TRBD1, 6 bases. The ends were cut back, 3 bases at V and 0 bases at J, with 17 bases in the middle. Germline V CDR1 and CDR2: SNHLY, FYNNEI. This CDR3 has 18 amino acids. CDR3 in DNA: TGTGCCAGCAGTGACGGATTCAGGGGCCGATCGAACACCGGGGAGCTGTTTTTT. Protein sequence: CASSDGFRGRSNTGELFF.

The chain joins TRBV5-1 to TRBJ2-1; the D gene is possibly TRBD2 (5 bases). CDR3 length: 13 amino acids. Germline CDR1 reads SGHRS; CDR2 reads YFSETQ. V gave up 7 bases and J gave up 7 bases, with 15 bases separating them. CDR3 protein: CASSGSLGNEQFF. Here the CDR3 DNA reads TGCGCCAGCTCTGGGAGCTTGGGGAATGAGCAGTTCTTC.

The CDR3 nucleotides are TGTGCCAGCAGTTTATTTTCGGCAGGGAGGACAGATACGCAGTATTTT. Encoded protein: CASSLFSAGRTDTQYF. The genes are TRBV28 and TRBJ2-3; a possible D gene is TRBD2 (6 bases). Trimming took 1 base from V and 3 from J, leaving 14 bases between them. Germline V gene sequence: CDR1 MDHEN, CDR2 SYDVKM. The CDR3 length is 16 residues. Full variable domain (missing parts from reference TRBV28 and TRBJ2-3): DVKVTQSSRYLVKRTGEKVFLECVQDMDHENMFWYRQDPGLGLRLIYFSYDVKMKEKGDIPEGYSVSREKKERFSLILESASTNQTSMYLCASSLFSAGRTDTQYFGPGTRLTVL.

The chain joins TRBV9 to TRBJ2-7; D is perhaps TRBD1 (5 bases). Germline CDR1 reads SGDLS; CDR2 reads YYNGEE. There are 15 residues in the CDR3. Trimming pared 0 bases from V and 2 bases from J, leaving 12 bases between. The CDR3 nucleotides are TGTGCCAGCAGCGTAGGTGCTACAGGCACCTACGAGCAGTACTTC. Amino acids: CASSVGATGTYEQYF.